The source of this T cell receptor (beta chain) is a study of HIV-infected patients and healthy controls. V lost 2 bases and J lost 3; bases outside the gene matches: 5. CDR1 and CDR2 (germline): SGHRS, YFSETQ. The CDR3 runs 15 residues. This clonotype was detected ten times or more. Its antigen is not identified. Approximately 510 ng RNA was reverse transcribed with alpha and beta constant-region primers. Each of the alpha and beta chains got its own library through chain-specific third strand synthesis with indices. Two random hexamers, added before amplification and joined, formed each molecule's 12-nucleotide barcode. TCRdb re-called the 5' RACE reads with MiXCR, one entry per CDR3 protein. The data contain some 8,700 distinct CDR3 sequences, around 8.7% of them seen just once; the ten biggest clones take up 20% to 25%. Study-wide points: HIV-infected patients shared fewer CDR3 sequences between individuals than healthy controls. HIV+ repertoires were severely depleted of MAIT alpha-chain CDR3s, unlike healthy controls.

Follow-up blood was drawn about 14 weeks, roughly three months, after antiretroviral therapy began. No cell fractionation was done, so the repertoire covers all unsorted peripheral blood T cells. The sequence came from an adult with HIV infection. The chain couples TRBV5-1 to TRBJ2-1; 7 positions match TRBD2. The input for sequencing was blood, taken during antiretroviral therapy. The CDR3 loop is CASSFTGTNYNEQFF. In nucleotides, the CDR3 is TGCGCCAGCAGCTTCACCGGGACTAACTACAATGAGCAGTTCTTC.